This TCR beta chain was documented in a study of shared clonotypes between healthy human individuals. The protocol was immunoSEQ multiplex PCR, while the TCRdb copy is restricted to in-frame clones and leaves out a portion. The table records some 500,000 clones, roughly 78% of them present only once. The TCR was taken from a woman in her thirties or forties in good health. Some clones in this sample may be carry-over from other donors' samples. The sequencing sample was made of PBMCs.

Here the CDR3 DNA reads TGCCCGCAGCATGGAAGAAGGGCGGGAGGGTCCGGTTTTGAGCAGTACTTC. The encoded protein is CPQHGRRAGGSGFEQYF. The gene calls are TRBV5-1 and TRBJ2-7; 9 bases fit TRBD2. Germline V gene sequence: CDR1 SGHRS, CDR2 YFSETQ. This CDR3 region has 17 residues.